A selection of T cell receptor beta chains follows, all from one sample in a study of early T cells in non-severe SARS-CoV-2 infection. TCRdb re-analysed the 5' RACE reads in MiXCR, keeping a single row per CDR3 protein. The repertoire holds about 64,000 distinct CDR3 sequences, less than 5.5% seen once, with around 4.9% in the top ten. Material: whole blood. The receptors come from an adult who was a healthcare worker with PCR-confirmed SARS-CoV-2 infection or an uninfected control (not recorded which). The CDR3 runs from the conserved cysteine through the conserved F or W. Fields, in order: J gene, clone size, V gene, D gene, CDR3 DNA, CDR3 protein. D genes are given only for firm matches. The size field is filled for only some rows; it gives once, few, many or a size class.

>TRBJ1-6|many|TRBV6-5|NA
TGTGCCAGCAGTTACTCGAAGCTAGCAACCTATAATTCACCCCTCCACTTT
CASSYSKLATYNSPLHF
>TRBJ2-1|few|TRBV10-2|NA
TGCGCCAGCAGTCCCGCAGGAAACTACAATGAGCAGTTCTTC
CASSPAGNYNEQFF
>TRBJ2-2|few|TRBV3-1|NA
TGTGCCAGCAGCCAAGTACATGGGGGCTTCGAGCCCGGGGAGCTGTTTTTT
CASSQVHGGFEPGELFF
>TRBJ1-1|NA|TRBV2|NA
TGTGCCAGCCAGGTAGAGGGGCTCATGAACACTGAAGCTTTCTTT
CASQVEGLMNTEAFF
>TRBJ2-1|many|TRBV19|TRBD2
TGTGCCAGTAGGGGGCTAGCGGGAGAGTGGGGCAATGAGCAGTTCTTC
CASRGLAGEWGNEQFF
>TRBJ1-2|NA|TRBV20-1|TRBD1
TGCAGTGCTAGGCCCCGACAGGGAGCTAACTATGGCTACACCTTC
CSARPRQGANYGYTF
>TRBJ2-2|many|TRBV4-1|NA
TGCGCCAGCAGCCAAACAGGGCCCGGGGAGCTGTTTTTT
CASSQTGPGELFF
>TRBJ2-4|few|TRBV7-3|TRBD1
TGTGCCAGCAGCTTAGTACAGGGGGCCCGTCAGTACTTC
CASSLVQGARQYF
>TRBJ2-7|few|TRBV7-8|NA
TGTGCCAGCAGCTCGAACAGGGTTAGTGACTACGAGCAGTACTTC
CASSSNRVSDYEQYF
>TRBJ1-2|many|TRBV20-1|TRBD1
TGCAGTGCTAGACCAGACAGGGGGACGGTCGATGGCTACACCTTC
CSARPDRGTVDGYTF
>TRBJ2-2|NA|TRBV4-1|TRBD1
TGCGCCAGCAGCCAAGGACAGGGAATATTTGGCGGGGAGCTGTTTTTT
CASSQGQGIFGGELFF
>TRBJ2-7|many|TRBV6-2/TRBV6-3|NA
TGTGCCAGCAGTGGAGTTTCCTACGAGCAGTACTTC
CASSGVSYEQYF
>TRBJ2-7|many|TRBV2|TRBD1
TGTGCCAGCAGTTACACAAGACAGGGATACGAGCAGTACTTC
CASSYTRQGYEQYF
>TRBJ1-5|many|TRBV28|NA
TGTGCCAGCAGTTGGGGGGATAGCAATCAGCCCCAGCATTTT
CASSWGDSNQPQHF
>TRBJ2-3|many|TRBV19|NA
TGTGCCAGTAGGATAAAAAGGGACACAGATACGCAGTATTTT
CASRIKRDTDTQYF
>TRBJ2-6|many|TRBV29-1|NA
TGCAGCGTTAAGGAGGGAGCCAACGTCCTGACTTTC
CSVKEGANVLTF
>TRBJ1-1|NA|TRBV7-3|NA
TGTGCCAGCAGCGTAACGATGAACACTGAAGCTTTCTTT
CASSVTMNTEAFF
>TRBJ1-6|many|TRBV6-5|TRBD1
TGTGCCAGCAGACCCGACAGGGGGCGATCACCCCTCCACTTT
CASRPDRGRSPLHF
>TRBJ2-5|many|TRBV3-1|NA
TGTGCCAGCAGCCGTAGGGAGGCCAACCAAGAGACCCAGTACTTC
CASSRREANQETQYF
>TRBJ2-5|many|TRBV7-8|TRBD2
TGTGCCAGCAGTTCTAGCGGAACGAAAGAGACCCAGTACTTC
CASSSSGTKETQYF
>TRBJ2-2|NA|TRBV11-2|NA
TGTGCCAGCAGCTTATTAGTAGGCCCCGCGAACACCGGGGAGCTGTTTTTT
CASSLLVGPANTGELFF
>TRBJ1-1|many|TRBV27|NA
TGTGCCAGCAGCTTATCGAGAGCGAACACTGAAGCTTTCTTT
CASSLSRANTEAFF
>TRBJ1-5|many|TRBV20-1|NA
TGCAGTGCTAGAGACAGGGACAATCAGCCCCAGCATTTT
CSARDRDNQPQHF
>TRBJ1-1|many|TRBV27|NA
TGTGCCAGCAGTTTAGGGGAGAACACTGAAGCTTTCTTT
CASSLGENTEAFF
>TRBJ2-3|few|TRBV7-9|NA
TGTGCCAGCAGCTTAGTGGAAGCGGAGAGCACAGATACGCAGTATTTT
CASSLVEAESTDTQYF
>TRBJ2-2|few|TRBV7-2|NA
TGTGCCAGCAGCCCGCCCCCGGGACTCCATGGGCGCGGGGAGCTGTTTTTT
CASSPPPGLHGRGELFF
>TRBJ1-2|few|TRBV29-1|TRBD1
TGCAGCGTCCACGGGACAGGCAATGGCTACACCTTC
CSVHGTGNGYTF
>TRBJ2-2|many|TRBV6-2/TRBV6-3|NA
TGTGCCAGCAGTTATGGTGGAGGTAACACCGGGGAGCTGTTTTTT
CASSYGGGNTGELFF